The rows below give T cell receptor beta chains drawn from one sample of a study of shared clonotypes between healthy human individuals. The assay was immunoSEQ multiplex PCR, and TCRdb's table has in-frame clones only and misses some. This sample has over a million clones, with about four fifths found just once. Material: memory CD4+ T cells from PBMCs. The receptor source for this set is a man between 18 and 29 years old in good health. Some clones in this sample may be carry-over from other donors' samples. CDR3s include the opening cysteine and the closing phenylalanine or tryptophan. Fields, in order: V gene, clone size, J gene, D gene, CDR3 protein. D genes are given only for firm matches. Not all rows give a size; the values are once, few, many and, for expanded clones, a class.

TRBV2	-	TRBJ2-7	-	CASSAQNYEQYF
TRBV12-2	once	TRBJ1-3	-	CASPRVRGLSGNTIYF
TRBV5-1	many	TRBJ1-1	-	CASSRFKADTEAFF
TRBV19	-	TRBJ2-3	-	CASSLDGGYTDTQYF
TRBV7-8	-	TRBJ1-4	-	CASSLLATNEKLFF
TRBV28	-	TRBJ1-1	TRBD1	CASRNLQGQGRTEAFF
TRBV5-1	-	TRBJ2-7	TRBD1	CASSSTGGLWNEQYF
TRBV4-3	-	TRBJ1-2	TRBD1	CASSLGTGEGGYTF
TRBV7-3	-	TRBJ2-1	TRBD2	CASSKPGTSGNEQFF
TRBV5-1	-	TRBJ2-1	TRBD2	CASGGGDSYNEQFF
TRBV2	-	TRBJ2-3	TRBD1	CASSEYGQGADTQYF
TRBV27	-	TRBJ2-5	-	CASSPHSIGEGATQYF
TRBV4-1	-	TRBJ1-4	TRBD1	CASSQPLQGVSEKLFF
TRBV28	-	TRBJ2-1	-	CASSFRGPSYNEQFF
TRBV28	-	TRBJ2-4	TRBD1	CASRPGQGLAKNIQYF
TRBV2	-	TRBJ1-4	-	CASSPFGGRGNEKLFF
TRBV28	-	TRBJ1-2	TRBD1	CAVTTGTGISYTF
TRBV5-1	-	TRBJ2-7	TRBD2	CASSLAGLAGSYEQYF
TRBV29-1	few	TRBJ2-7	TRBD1	CSVVGQGELNEQYF
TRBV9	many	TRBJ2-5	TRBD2	CASGGGASGETQYF
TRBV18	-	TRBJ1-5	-	CASSNWDGPYQPQHF
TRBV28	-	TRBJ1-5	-	CASKRVGLVRRGYQPQHF
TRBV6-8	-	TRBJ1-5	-	CASSYRRPYQPQHF
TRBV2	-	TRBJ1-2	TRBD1	CASSEGRGLGYTF
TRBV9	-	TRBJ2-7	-	CASSPRPGVQYF
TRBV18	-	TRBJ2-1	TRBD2	CASSLSGTGSYNEQFF
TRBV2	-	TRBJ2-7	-	CASSPVLGRDAYEQYF
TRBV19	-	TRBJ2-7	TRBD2	CASSRAGGAYEQYF
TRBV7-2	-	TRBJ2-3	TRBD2	CASSLSAGGADTQYF
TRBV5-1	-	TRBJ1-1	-	CASSLGGQSYTEAFF
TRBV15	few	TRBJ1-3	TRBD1	CATSLLGQGAGNTIYF
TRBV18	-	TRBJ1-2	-	CASSPMGGLDYGYTF
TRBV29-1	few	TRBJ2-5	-	CSGGTETQYF
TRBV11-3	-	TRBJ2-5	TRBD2	CASSLLLAGAETQYF
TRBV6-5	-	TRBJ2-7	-	CASNPARGLTYEQYF
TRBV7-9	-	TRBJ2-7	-	CASSLAGPYEQYF
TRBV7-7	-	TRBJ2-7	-	CASSLVAGFHEQYF
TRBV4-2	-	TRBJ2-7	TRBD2	CASSQERPLRGDEQYF
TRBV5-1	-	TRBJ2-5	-	CASSLAGQVLGETQYF
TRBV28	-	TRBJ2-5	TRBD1	CASSPVELNRGAQYF
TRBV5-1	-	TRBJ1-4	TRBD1	CASSPGQINENLFF
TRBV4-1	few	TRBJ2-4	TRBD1	CASSQVWTGVNIQYF
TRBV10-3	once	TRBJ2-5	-	CAATGTPGETQYF